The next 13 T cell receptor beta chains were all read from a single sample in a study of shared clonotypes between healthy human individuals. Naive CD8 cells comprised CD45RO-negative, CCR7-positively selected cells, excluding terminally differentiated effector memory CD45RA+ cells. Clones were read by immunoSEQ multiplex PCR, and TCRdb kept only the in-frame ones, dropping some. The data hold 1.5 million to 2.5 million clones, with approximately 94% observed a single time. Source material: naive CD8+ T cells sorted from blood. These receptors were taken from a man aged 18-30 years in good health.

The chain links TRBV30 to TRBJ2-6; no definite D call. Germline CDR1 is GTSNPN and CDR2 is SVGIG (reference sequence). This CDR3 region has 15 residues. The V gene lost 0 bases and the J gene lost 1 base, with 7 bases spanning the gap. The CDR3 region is CAWSVTGSGANVLTF. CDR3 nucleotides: TGTGCCTGGAGTGTAACGGGTTCTGGGGCCAACGTCCTGACTTTC.

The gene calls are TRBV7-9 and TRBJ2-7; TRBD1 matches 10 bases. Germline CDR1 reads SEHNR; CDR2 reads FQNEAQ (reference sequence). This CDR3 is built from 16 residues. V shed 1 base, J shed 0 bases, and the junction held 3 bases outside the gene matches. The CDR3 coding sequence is TGTGCCAGCAGCTTAGGCGGACAGGGGGTCTCCTACGAGCAGTACTTC. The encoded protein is CASSLGGQGVSYEQYF.

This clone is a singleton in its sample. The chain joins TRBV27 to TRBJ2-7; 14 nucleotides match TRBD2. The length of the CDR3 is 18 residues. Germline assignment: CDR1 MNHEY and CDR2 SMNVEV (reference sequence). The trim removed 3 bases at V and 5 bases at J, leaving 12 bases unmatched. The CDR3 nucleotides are TGTGCCAGCAGTTTGTTCCGACTAGCGGGAGGGCCTTCGGACGAGCAGTACTTC. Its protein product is CASSLFRLAGGPSDEQYF.

The CDR3 protein is CASSLTGVGEQYF. The DNA for the CDR3 is TGTGCCAGCAGCTTGACAGGGGTTGGCGAGCAGTACTTC. The chain carries TRBV5-6 and TRBJ2-7, with TRBD1 identical over 7 bases. From germline, CDR1 is SGHDT and CDR2 YYEEEE. The length of the CDR3 is 13 residues. V lost 1 base and J lost 6; bases outside the gene matches: 4. Full variable domain (rest looked up from reference TRBV5-6 and TRBJ2-7): DAGVTQSPTHLIKTRGQQVTLRCSPKSGHDTVSWYQQALGQGPQFIFQYYEEEERQRGNFPDRFSGHQFPNYSSELNVNALLLGDSALYLCASSLTGVGEQYFGPGTRLTVT.

CDR3 in DNA: TGTGCCAGCAGCCCAGGGGCACTATCGCTAGGCATTCAGTACTTC. Its translation: CASSPGALSLGIQYF. This sequence joins TRBV7-9 and TRBJ2-4; tentative D call: TRBD1 (6 bases). Germline CDR1 is SEHNR and CDR2 is FQNEAQ (reference sequence). Trimming removed 5 bases at V and 9 bases at J, with 20 bases between. This CDR3 spans 15 amino acids.

The CDR3 DNA reads as TGTGCCAGCAGCCCGACCCCCGAAGGCTCCTACGAGCAGTACTTC. This gives the protein CASSPTPEGSYEQYF. The V and J genes are TRBV7-8 and TRBJ2-7; no reliable D call. Per germline, CDR1 SGHVS and CDR2 FQNEAQ. The CDR3 contains 15 residues. The ends were cut back, 5 bases at V and 0 bases at J, with 14 bases in the middle.

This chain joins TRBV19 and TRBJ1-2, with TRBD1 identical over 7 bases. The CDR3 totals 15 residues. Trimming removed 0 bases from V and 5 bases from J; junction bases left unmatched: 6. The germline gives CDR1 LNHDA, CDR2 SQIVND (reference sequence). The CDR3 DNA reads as TGTGCCAGTAGTATAGATTTGGAGGGGGCATATGGCTACACCTTC. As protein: CASSIDLEGAYGYTF.

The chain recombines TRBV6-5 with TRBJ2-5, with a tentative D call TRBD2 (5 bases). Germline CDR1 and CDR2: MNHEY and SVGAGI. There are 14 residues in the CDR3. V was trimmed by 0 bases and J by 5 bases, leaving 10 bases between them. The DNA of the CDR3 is TGTGCCAGCAGTTACTCCGAGGGCTACGAGACCCAGTACTTC. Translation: CASSYSEGYETQYF.

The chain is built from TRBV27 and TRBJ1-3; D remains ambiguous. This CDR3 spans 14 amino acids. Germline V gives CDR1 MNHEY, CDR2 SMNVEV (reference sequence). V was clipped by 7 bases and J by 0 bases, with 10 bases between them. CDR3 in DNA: TGTGCCAGCAAGCTGGACTTCTCTGGAAACACCATATATTTT. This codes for CASKLDFSGNTIYF.

CDR3 amino acids: CASSSGNTDTQYF. The CDR3, as DNA: TGTGCCAGCAGCTCCGGGAACACAGATACGCAGTATTTT. This chain connects TRBV5-6 to TRBJ2-3; a possible D gene is TRBD2 (5 bases). The germline V and J ends were trimmed by 3 bases and 2 bases, with 7 bases remaining between them. The CDR3 length is 13 residues. Germline V gene data show CDR1 as SGHDT and CDR2 as YYEEEE.

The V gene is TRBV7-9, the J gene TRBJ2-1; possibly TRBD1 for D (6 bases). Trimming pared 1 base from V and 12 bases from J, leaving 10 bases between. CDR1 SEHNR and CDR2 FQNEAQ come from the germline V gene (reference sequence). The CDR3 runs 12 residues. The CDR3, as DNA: TGTGCCAGCAGCTTAGGGGGGCTCGGGCAGTTCTTC. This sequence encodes CASSLGGLGQFF.

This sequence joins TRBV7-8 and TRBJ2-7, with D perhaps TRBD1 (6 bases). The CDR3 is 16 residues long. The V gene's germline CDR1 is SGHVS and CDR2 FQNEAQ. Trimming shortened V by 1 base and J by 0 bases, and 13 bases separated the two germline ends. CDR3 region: CASSLGQGTSSYEQYF. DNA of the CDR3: TGTGCCAGCAGCTTAGGGCAGGGGACCAGCTCCTACGAGCAGTACTTC.

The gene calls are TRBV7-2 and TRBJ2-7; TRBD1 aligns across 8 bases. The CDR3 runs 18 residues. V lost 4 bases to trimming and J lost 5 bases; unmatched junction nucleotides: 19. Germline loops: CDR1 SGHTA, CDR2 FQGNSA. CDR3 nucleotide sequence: TGTGCCAGCAGCTACGAAGCCCCGGGACAGGAAGGGGGCCACGAGCAGTACTTC. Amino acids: CASSYEAPGQEGGHEQYF.